These 4 T cell receptor beta chains came from one sample sequenced in a study of vaccination effects on CD4 cells after COVID-19. Their target antigens are unknown. Investigators separated out CD4+ T cells once about eleven days of culture had passed. Libraries were prepared by immunoSEQ multiplex PCR; TCRdb keeps only in-frame clonotypes and omits some of them. The sample holds about 51,000 clones, about 70% seen once. Specimen: CD4+ T cells from PBMCs cultured without peptide, collected before COVID-19 vaccination. The receptors shown here come from a human donor who had a prior SARS-CoV-2 infection.

This clone came up once. The chain has TRBV3-1 (or the pseudogene TRBV3-2) and TRBJ1-6; D call uncertain. This CDR3 is 15 amino acids long. Trimming stripped 4 bases from V and 8 bases from J, with 15 bases between. CDR1 and CDR2 (germline): LGHDT, YNNKEL (reference sequence). This CDR3 is CASSRNPGRDSPLHF. The CDR3, as DNA: TGTGCCAGCAGCCGAAACCCTGGAAGGGATTCACCCCTCCACTTT.

This clone was seen more than once but under ten times. The J gene is TRBJ2-3, the V gene TRBV18; D call uncertain. V gave up 3 bases and J gave up 5 bases, with 9 bases separating them. The germline gives CDR1 KGHSH, CDR2 LQKENI. The CDR3 contains 13 residues. CDR3 protein: CASSPIPLDTQYF. CDR3 in DNA: TGTGCCAGCTCACCTATCCCCCTAGATACGCAGTATTTT.

This clone has only a few counts. The rearrangement links TRBV10-3 to TRBJ2-7, with 10 bases matching TRBD2. The junction had 14 bases not matched to a gene; V was cut back by 4 bases and J by 5 bases. CDR3 length: 17 residues. Germline CDR1 is ENHRY and CDR2 is SYGVKD. The CDR3 region has the DNA TGTGCCATCAGTGGATCAAAGCCGGGACTAGCGTATGACGAGCAGTACTTC. Translated: CAISGSKPGLAYDEQYF.

The genes are TRBV28 and TRBJ1-2; D is unresolved. CDR3 size: 14 residues. Germline V CDR1 and CDR2: MDHEN, SYDVKM. The germline V and J ends were trimmed by 5 bases and 4 bases, with 14 bases remaining between them. CDR3 sequence: CASSLVGLSYGYTF. CDR3 coding DNA: TGTGCCAGCAGTCTGGTAGGTTTGAGCTATGGCTACACCTTC.